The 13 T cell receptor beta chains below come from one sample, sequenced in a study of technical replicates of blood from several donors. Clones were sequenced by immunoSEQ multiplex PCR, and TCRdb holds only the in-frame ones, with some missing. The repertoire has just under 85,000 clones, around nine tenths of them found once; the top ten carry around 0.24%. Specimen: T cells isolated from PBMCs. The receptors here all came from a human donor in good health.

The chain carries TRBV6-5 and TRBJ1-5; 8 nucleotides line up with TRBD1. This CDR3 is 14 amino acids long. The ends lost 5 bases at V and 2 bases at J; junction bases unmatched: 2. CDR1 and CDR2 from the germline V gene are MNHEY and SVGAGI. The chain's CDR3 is CASSPTGGNQPQHF. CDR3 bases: TGTGCCAGCAGTCCGACAGGGGGCAATCAGCCCCAGCATTTT.

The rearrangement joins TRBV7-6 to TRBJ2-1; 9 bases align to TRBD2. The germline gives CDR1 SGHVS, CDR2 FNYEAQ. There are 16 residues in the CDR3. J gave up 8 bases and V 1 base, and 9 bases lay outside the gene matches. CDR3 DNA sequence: TGTGCCAGCAGCTTAGAGGGTAGCGGGGGTAGATATGAGCAGTTCTTC. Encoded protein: CASSLEGSGGRYEQFF.

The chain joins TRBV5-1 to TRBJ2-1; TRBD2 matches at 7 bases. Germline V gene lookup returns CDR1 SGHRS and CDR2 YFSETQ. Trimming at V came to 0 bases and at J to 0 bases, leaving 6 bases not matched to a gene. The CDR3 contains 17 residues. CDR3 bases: TGCGCCAGCAGCTTGGGAAGCGGGATGCACTCCTACAATGAGCAGTTCTTC. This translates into CASSLGSGMHSYNEQFF.

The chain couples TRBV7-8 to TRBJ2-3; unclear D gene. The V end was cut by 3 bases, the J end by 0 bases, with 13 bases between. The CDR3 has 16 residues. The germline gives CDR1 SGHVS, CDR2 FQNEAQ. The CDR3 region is CASSLIWALSTDTQYF. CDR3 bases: TGTGCCAGCAGCTTGATCTGGGCGCTTAGCACAGATACGCAGTATTTT.

The CDR3 bases are TGTGCCAGCAGCTTACCGGCGGGATCTCACACAGATACGCAGTATTTT. It codes for CASSLPAGSHTDTQYF. V gene TRBV7-9 combines with J gene TRBJ2-3, with TRBD2 as a possible D gene (6 bases). Germline loops: CDR1 SEHNR, CDR2 FQNEAQ (reference sequence). V gave up 2 bases and J gave up 2 bases, with 14 bases separating them. CDR3 length equals 16 residues.

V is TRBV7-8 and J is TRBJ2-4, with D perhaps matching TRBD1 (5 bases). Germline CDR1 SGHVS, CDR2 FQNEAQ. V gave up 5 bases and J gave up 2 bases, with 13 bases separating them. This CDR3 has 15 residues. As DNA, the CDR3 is TGTGCCAGCAGCCACTGGGGCCTCTCCAAAAACATTCAGTACTTC. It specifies CASSHWGLSKNIQYF.

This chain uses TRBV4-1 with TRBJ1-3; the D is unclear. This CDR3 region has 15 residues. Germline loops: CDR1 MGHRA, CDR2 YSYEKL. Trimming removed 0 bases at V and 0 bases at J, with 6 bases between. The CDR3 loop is CASSQDPSSGNTIYF. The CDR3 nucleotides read TGCGCCAGCAGCCAAGACCCGAGCTCTGGAAACACCATATATTTT.

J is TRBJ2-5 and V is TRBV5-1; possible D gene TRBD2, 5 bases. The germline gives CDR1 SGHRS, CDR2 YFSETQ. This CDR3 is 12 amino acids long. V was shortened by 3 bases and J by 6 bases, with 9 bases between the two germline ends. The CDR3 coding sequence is TGCGCCAGCAGCTCCGAGGGAAAGACCCAGTACTTC. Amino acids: CASSSEGKTQYF.

CDR3 sequence: CAIPRGDEQFF. The CDR3 nucleotides read TGTGCCATCCCTCGGGGGGATGAGCAGTTCTTC. The chain combines TRBV10-3 with TRBJ2-1, with 7 bases that match TRBD2. J lost 8 bases, V lost 8 bases, and 3 bases had no gene match. Germline V gene sequence: CDR1 ENHRY, CDR2 SYGVKD. CDR3 size: 11 residues.

The chain's CDR3 is CASRLTGFLSYEQYF. The CDR3 region has the DNA TGTGCCAGCCGCCTTACAGGGTTTTTGTCCTACGAGCAGTACTTC. The J gene is TRBJ2-7, the V gene TRBV27; D may be TRBD1 (6 bases). V was cut by 8 bases and J by 1 base, with 18 bases left in between. This CDR3 is 15 amino acids long. The germline V gene has CDR1 MNHEY and CDR2 SMNVEV (reference sequence).

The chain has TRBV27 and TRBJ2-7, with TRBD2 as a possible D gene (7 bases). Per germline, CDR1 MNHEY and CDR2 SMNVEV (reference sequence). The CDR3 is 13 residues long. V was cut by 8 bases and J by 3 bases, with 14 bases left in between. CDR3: CASRSGEGYEQYF. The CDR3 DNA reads TGTGCCAGCCGATCAGGGGAGGGCTACGAGCAGTACTTC.

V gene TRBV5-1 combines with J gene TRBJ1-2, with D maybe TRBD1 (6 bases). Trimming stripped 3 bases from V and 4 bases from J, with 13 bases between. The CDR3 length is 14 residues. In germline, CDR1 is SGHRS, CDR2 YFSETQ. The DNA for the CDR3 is TGCGCCAGCAGCTCCCGGACAGAACTCTATGGCTACACCTTC. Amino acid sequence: CASSSRTELYGYTF.

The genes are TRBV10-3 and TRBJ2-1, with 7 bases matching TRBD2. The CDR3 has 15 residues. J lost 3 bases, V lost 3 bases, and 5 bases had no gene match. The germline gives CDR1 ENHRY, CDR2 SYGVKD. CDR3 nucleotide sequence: TGTGCCATCAGTGATCTGGCGGGGGACTACAATGAGCAGTTCTTC. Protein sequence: CAISDLAGDYNEQFF.